These T cell receptor beta chains were read from a single sample in a study of cytomegalovirus exposure and HLA in healthy donors. TCRdb's copy holds only in-frame clones and misses some; the assay was immunoSEQ multiplex PCR. Of roughly 140,000 clones in the sample, around 79% were seen once. Sequencing input: PBMCs. The source is a male donor in good health and CMV-seronegative. The CDR3 runs from the conserved cysteine through the conserved F or W. Each record gives: clone size, J gene, D gene, V gene, CDR3 DNA, CDR3 protein. D genes are given only for firm matches. Rows give clone size only sometimes, using once, few, many, or a class for an expanded clone.

NA,TRBJ1-4,TRBD1,TRBV4-2,TGTGCCAGCAGCCAACGACAGGGGGTGAGTGAAAAACTGTTTTTT,CASSQRQGVSEKLFF
NA,TRBJ2-3,TRBD2,TRBV5-1,TGCGCCAGCAGCTTGTGGGGCGGGAGCAACTCAGATACGCAGTATTTT,CASSLWGGSNSDTQYF
NA,TRBJ2-7,TRBD1,TRBV5-1,TGCGCCAGCAGGTCTGGGACAGGAGGCGAGCAGTACTTC,CASRSGTGGEQYF
NA,TRBJ1-2,NA,TRBV5-1,TGCGCCAGCAGCTTGCTACCCGAGGATGGCTACACCTTC,CASSLLPEDGYTF
NA,TRBJ1-6,TRBD1,TRBV18,TGTGCCAGCTCACCTCTTGAGTTCCAGGGGGCCCATTCACCCCTCCACTTT,CASSPLEFQGAHSPLHF
few,TRBJ2-2,TRBD1,TRBV6-5,TGTGCCAGTAGGGGGCAGCCTATTACTCAGGAGCTGTTTTTT,CASRGQPITQELFF
NA,TRBJ1-2,TRBD1,TRBV6-1,TGTGCCGTCCCGTCGGGACAGGTGGGTGGCTACACCTTC,CAVPSGQVGGYTF
NA,TRBJ1-2,NA,TRBV14,TGTGCCAGCAGCCAATTAGTACAGGGTCCCTATGGCTACACCTTC,CASSQLVQGPYGYTF
NA,TRBJ1-1,NA,TRBV11-2,TGTGCCAGCACCACGTGGGGGGGCCGGAGCACTGAAGCTTTCTTT,CASTTWGGRSTEAFF
NA,TRBJ2-2,TRBD2,TRBV9,TGTGCCAGCAGCGTAGCCGGGACTACTCTAACCGGGGAGCTGTTTTTT,CASSVAGTTLTGELFF
NA,TRBJ1-6,NA,TRBV6-1,TGTGCCAGCAGTGATCTTGCCGGGGGGCCCCTCCACTTT,CASSDLAGGPLHF
NA,TRBJ2-5,TRBD1,TRBV5-1,TGCGCCAGCAGCCTCGGGACAGGGGGTCTGGTGACCCAGTACTTC,CASSLGTGGLVTQYF
NA,TRBJ1-2,TRBD1,TRBV29-1,TGCAGCGTTGAATTAGGGACAGCCTATGGCTACACCTTC,CSVELGTAYGYTF
NA,TRBJ2-7,TRBD1,TRBV30,TGTGCCTGGAGCCGTACAGGGGCCCACGAGCAGTACTTC,CAWSRTGAHEQYF
NA,TRBJ1-3,NA,TRBV10-2,TGCGCCAGCAGTGAAGGGGGCTCTGGAAACACCATATATTTT,CASSEGGSGNTIYF
NA,TRBJ2-7,TRBD1,TRBV29-1,TGCAGCGTTCAAATTCAGTGGACAGGTCGTGGCGAGCAGTACTTC,CSVQIQWTGRGEQYF
NA,TRBJ2-7,NA,TRBV6-6,TGTGCCAGCACCTACCGGGGGGCTGTAGAGCAGTACTTC,CASTYRGAVEQYF
NA,TRBJ1-4,TRBD1,TRBV27,TGTGCCAGCAGTGACTGGTCAGGGGGGTTGGTCGAAAAACTGTTTTTT,CASSDWSGGLVEKLFF
NA,TRBJ2-7,TRBD1,TRBV7-9,TGTGCCAGCAGCTTCGGGACAGTGTCCTACGAGCAGTACTTC,CASSFGTVSYEQYF
NA,TRBJ2-5,NA,TRBV5-6,TGTGCCAGCAGCGAGGCAGCGGATGAGTACTTC,CASSEAADEYF
few,TRBJ2-5,TRBD2,TRBV7-3,TGTGCCAGCAGCGCTAGCGGGGGGTTAGGAGAGACCCAGTACTTC,CASSASGGLGETQYF
NA,TRBJ2-7,NA,TRBV7-9,TGTGCCAGCAGCTTAGCTCCTACCTACGAGCAGTACTTC,CASSLAPTYEQYF
NA,TRBJ2-2,NA,TRBV27,TGTGCCAGCAGTTTATTCGACTACACCGGGGAGCTGTTTTTT,CASSLFDYTGELFF
NA,TRBJ1-3,TRBD1,TRBV6-5,TGTGCCAGCAGTCCGGACAGGGTGAATGGAAACACCATATATTTT,CASSPDRVNGNTIYF
NA,TRBJ1-1,NA,TRBV5-6,TGTGCCAGCAGCCCGGGAATAGGGGGTACTGAAGCTTTCTTT,CASSPGIGGTEAFF
few,TRBJ2-2,TRBD1,TRBV9,TGTGCCAGCAGCGACCAAGGACAGGGAAGATTCACCGGGGAGCTGTTTTTT,CASSDQGQGRFTGELFF
NA,TRBJ2-2,NA,TRBV6-1,TGTGCCAGCAGTGAAGCGCTTCTGGGCAGGGAGCTGTTTTTT,CASSEALLGRELFF
NA,TRBJ1-1,NA,TRBV9,TGTGCCAGCAGCGGGCTCAGGGTTGAGGACACTGAAGCTTTCTTT,CASSGLRVEDTEAFF
NA,TRBJ1-1,NA,TRBV12-5,TGTGCTAGTGGTCTCCAGGGGGAAGCTTTCTTT,CASGLQGEAFF
NA,TRBJ2-7,TRBD1,TRBV7-6,TGTGCCAGCAGCTTAAACAGGGGTCCTAGCTCCTACGAGCAGTACTTC,CASSLNRGPSSYEQYF
NA,TRBJ2-7,NA,TRBV6-1,TGTGCCAGCAGTGAAGGCCTATCCCCCACCTACGAGCAGTACTTC,CASSEGLSPTYEQYF
NA,TRBJ1-4,TRBD1,TRBV19,TGTGCCAGTAGTATGTTCCGGCAGGGGGAGGAAAAACTGTTTTTT,CASSMFRQGEEKLFF
NA,TRBJ2-2,TRBD2,TRBV7-6,TGTGCCAGCCTCGGGCTAGCGGGAACGAACACCGGGGAGCTGTTTTTT,CASLGLAGTNTGELFF
few,TRBJ1-2,TRBD1,TRBV5-1,TGCGCCAGCAGCTTGGCCCCCGGGACAGGGGGGGGCTACACCTTC,CASSLAPGTGGGYTF
NA,TRBJ2-1,TRBD2,TRBV7-6,TGTGCCAGCAGCTTAAGCGGGGGGTACAATGAGCAGTTCTTC,CASSLSGGYNEQFF
few,TRBJ2-3,NA,TRBV11-2,TGTGCCAGCAGCTCTGCTCTAAGGGGGTTTAGCACAGATACGCAGTATTTT,CASSSALRGFSTDTQYF
NA,TRBJ2-3,NA,TRBV5-6,TGTGCCAGCAGCTTGGGGGGCGCTCCAGATACGCAGTATTTT,CASSLGGAPDTQYF
NA,TRBJ1-1,NA,TRBV29-1,TGCAGCGTTGCGGCAGGCTACACTGAAGCTTTCTTT,CSVAAGYTEAFF
NA,TRBJ1-3,NA,TRBV18,TGTGCCAGCTCTCTCGACAGCTCTGGAAACACCATATATTTT,CASSLDSSGNTIYF
NA,TRBJ2-6,NA,TRBV19,TGTGCCAGTAGTATCAGGGGCGCTACCCTCTCTGGGGCCAACGTCCTGACTTTC,CASSIRGATLSGANVLTF